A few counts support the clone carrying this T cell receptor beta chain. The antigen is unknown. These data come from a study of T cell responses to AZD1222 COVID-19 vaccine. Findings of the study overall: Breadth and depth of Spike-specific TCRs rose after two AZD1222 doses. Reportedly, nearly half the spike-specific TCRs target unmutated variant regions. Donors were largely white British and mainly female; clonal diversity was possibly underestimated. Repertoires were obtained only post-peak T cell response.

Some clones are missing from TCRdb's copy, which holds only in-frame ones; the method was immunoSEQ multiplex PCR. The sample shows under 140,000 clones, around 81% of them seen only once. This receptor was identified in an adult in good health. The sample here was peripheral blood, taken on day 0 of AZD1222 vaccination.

The CDR3 spells CATSEGAKSNQPQHF. In nucleotides, the CDR3 is TGTGCCACCAGTGAAGGAGCAAAGAGCAATCAGCCCCAGCATTTT. The chain combines TRBV24-1 with TRBJ1-5; D is unclear. Germline V gives CDR1 KGHDR, CDR2 SFDVKD. CDR3 size: 15 residues. V lost 4 bases to trimming and J lost 1 base, with 10 bases between them.